This section outlines one TCR beta chain sequence together with its context. Sequencing was performed with immunoSEQ multiplex PCR; in TCRdb, only in-frame clones are kept and a portion is missing. The table lists fewer than 300,000 clones, 85% of them singletons. This specimen belongs to a study of blood T cell repertoires in COVID-19. Study-wide background: From T cells, B-cell-depleted T cells, or PBMCs came the material, which was cDNA or gDNA.

Germline V gene lookup returns CDR1 KGHSH and CDR2 LQKENI. This CDR3 has 13 amino acids. V dropped 6 bases and J dropped 4 bases, with 10 bases sitting between them. The sequence came from a human donor in a cohort sampled during active COVID-19. Material for sequencing was peripheral blood. The chain links TRBV18 to TRBJ1-5; D unresolved. The CDR3 is CASSLDGNQPQHF. CDR3 nucleotides: TGTGCCAGCTCTCTTGACGGGAATCAGCCCCAGCATTTT.